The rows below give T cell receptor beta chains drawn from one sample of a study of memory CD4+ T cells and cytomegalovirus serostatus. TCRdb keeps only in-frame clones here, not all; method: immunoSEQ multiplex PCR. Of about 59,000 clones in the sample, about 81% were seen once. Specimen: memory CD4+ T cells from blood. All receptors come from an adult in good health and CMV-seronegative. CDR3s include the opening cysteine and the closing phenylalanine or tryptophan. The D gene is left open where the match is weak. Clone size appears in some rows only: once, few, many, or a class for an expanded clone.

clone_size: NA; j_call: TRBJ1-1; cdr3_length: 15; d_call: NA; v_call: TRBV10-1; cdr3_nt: TGCGCCAGCAGTGAGGAGGGCGGACCGAACACTGAAGCTTTCTTT; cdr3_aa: CASSEEGGPNTEAFF
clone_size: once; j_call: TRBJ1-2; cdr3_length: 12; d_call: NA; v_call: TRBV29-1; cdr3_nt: TGCAGCGTTGGAACGGGTTTGGTAGGCTACACCTTC; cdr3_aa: CSVGTGLVGYTF
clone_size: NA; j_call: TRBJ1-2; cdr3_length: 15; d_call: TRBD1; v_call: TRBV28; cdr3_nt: TGTGCCAGCAGTCTCCGGACAGGTGAAGCCTATGGCTACACCTTC; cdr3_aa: CASSLRTGEAYGYTF
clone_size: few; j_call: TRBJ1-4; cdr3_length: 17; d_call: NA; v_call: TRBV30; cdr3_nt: TGTGCCTGGAGTGTGGGGTACTTCAGGCAAACGGATGAAAAACTGTTTTTT; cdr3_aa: CAWSVGYFRQTDEKLFF
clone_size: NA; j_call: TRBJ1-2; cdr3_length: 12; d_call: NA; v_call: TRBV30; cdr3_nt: TGTGCCTGGACCCCTGGGGGTTTTGGCTACACCTTC; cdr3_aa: CAWTPGGFGYTF
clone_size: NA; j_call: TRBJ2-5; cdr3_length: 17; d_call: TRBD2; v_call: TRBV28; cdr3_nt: TGTGCCAGCAGTGGCGAGATCCCACTAGCGGGAGGAGAGACCCAGTACTTC; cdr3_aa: CASSGEIPLAGGETQYF
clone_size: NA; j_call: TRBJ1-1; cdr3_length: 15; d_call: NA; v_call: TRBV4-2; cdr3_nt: TGTGCCAGCAGCCAAGGGCAGGGCGATAACACTGAAGCTTTCTTT; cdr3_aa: CASSQGQGDNTEAFF
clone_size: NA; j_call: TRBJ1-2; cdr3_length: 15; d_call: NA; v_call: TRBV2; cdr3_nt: TGTGCCAGCAGCGCCTGGGCACCTAATTTTCGAGGCTACACCTTC; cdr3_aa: CASSAWAPNFRGYTF
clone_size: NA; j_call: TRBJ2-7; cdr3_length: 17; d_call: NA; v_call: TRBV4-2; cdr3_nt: TGTGCCAGCAGCCAAGAATATAGTGGACCCAACTCCTACGAGCAGTACTTC; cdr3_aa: CASSQEYSGPNSYEQYF
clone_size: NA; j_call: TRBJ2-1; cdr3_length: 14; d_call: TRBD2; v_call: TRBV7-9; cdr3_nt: TGTGCCAGCAGCTTCCGAGCGGGAGATCGGGAGCAGTTCTTC; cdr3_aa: CASSFRAGDREQFF
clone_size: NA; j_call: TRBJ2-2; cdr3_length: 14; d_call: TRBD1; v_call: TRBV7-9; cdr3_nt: TGTGCCAGCAGCTTACACAGGGGCCCCGGGGAGCTGTTTTTT; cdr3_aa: CASSLHRGPGELFF
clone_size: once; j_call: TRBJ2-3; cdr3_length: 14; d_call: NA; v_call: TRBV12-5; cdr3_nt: TGTGCTAGTGGTTTTTCCGAAGGGGGGGGTACGCAGTATTTT; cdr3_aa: CASGFSEGGGTQYF
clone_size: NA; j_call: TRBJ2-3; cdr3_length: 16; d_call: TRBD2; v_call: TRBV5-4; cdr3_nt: TGTGCCAGCAGCTTACTAGCGGGGCGGGGCACAGATACGCAGTATTTT; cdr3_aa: CASSLLAGRGTDTQYF
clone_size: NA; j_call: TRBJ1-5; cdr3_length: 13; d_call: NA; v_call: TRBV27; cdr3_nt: TGTGCCAGCAGGCTCGGGGGAAATCAGCCCCAGCATTTT; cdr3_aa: CASRLGGNQPQHF
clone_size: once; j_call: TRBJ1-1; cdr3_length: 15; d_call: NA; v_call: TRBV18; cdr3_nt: TGTGCCAGCTCACCAAGTAGTAGGGTTCTCACTGAAGCTTTCTTT; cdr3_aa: CASSPSSRVLTEAFF
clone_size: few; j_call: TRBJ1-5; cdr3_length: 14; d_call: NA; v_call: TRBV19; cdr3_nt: TGTGCCAGTCGGACGGGGACCTCACATCAGCCCCAGCATTTT; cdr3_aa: CASRTGTSHQPQHF
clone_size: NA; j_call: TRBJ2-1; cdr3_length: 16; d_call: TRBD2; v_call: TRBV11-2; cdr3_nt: TGTGCCAGCAGCTTGGAAGCGGGAGGAGCCTACAATGAGCAGTTCTTC; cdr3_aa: CASSLEAGGAYNEQFF
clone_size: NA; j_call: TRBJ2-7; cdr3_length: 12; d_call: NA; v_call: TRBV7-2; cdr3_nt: TGTGCCAGCAGCTTCGGGGCCTACGAGCAGTACTTC; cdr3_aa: CASSFGAYEQYF
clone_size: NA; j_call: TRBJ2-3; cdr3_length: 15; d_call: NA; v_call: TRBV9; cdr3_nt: TGTGCCAGCAGCGTCGGAAGAACAGCCCCAGATACGCAGTATTTT; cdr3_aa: CASSVGRTAPDTQYF
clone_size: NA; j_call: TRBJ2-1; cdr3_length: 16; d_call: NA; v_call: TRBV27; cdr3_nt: TGTGCCAGCAGCACCCGGGATTACTACTCCTACAATGAGCAGTTCTTC; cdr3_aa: CASSTRDYYSYNEQFF
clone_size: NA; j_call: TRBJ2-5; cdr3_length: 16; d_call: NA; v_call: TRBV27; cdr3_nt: TGTGCCAGCAGTTCGGGCCTGTCGCCGAGTGGAGAGACCCAGTACTTC; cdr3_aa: CASSSGLSPSGETQYF
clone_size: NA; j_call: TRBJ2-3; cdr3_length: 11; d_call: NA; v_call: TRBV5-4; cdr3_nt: TGTGCCAGCGGGGGCACAGATACGCAGTATTTT; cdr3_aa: CASGGTDTQYF